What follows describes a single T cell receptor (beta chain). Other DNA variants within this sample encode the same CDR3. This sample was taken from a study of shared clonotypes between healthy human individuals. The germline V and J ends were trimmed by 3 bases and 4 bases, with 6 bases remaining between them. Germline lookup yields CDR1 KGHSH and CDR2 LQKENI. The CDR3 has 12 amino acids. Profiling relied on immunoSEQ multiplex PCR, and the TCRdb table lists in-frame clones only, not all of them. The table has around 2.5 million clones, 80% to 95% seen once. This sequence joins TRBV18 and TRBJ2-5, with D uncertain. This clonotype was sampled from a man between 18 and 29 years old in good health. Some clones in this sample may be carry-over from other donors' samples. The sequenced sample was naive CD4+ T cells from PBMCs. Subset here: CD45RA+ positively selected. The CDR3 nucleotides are TGTGCCAGCTCACCTTCGCCAGAGACCCAGTACTTC. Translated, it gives CASSPSPETQYF.